This T cell receptor (beta chain) stems from a study of T cell changes during pregnancy in multiple sclerosis. Produced via immunoSEQ multiplex PCR; TCRdb's table is partial and in-frame only. The sample lists fewer than 40,000 clones; just over 90% were seen once. This CDR3 contains 14 residues. V lost 6 bases, J lost 2 bases, and 4 bases stayed unmatched. Per the germline V gene, CDR1 is SNHLY and CDR2 is FYNNEI. The V gene is TRBV2, the J gene TRBJ2-3, with TRBD2 matching over 8 bases. The TCR sequence derives from a female donor with multiple sclerosis, enrolled in a pregnancy study. The sequencing here drew on CD8+ T cells from peripheral blood mononuclear cells, taken in the first trimester of pregnancy. The CDR3 region is CASRGREDTDTQYF. CDR3 coding DNA: TGTGCCAGCAGGGGGCGGGAGGACACAGATACGCAGTATTTT.